What follows is one T cell receptor (beta chain) and its context. Its matching antigen is unknown. CDR1 GTSNPN and CDR2 SVGIG come from the germline V gene (reference sequence). The CDR3 runs 15 residues. Trimming pared 4 bases from V and 6 bases from J, leaving 16 bases between. Blood was drawn at first hyperthyroidism diagnosis, before any ophthalmopathy symptoms. Researchers took RNA transcripts and amplified the TCR beta CDR3 regions from them. First-round RT-PCR of the TCR CDR3 relied on the HTBI primer set. TCRdb reanalysed the multiplex PCR reads using MiXCR and keeps one entry per CDR3 protein. The table includes nearly 600,000 distinct CDR3 sequences, 14% detected once. This entry belongs to a study of T cells in Graves' hyperthyroidism and ophthalmopathy. Whole-study results and caveats: Blood also contained most expanded thyroid clonotypes above 0.001. Ophthalmopathy was told apart from stable hyperthyroidism by a 13 V-J model.

The sequenced sample was blood. The receptor was isolated from a woman aged 30 to 39 with Graves' hyperthyroidism that later progressed to Graves' ophthalmopathy. This chain joins TRBV30 and TRBJ1-6, with a possible D match to TRBD1 (5 bases). CDR3 nucleotide sequence: TGTGCCTGGACCAAAGGAACGGGGCCTAATTCACCCCTCCACTTT. Its translation is CAWTKGTGPNSPLHF.